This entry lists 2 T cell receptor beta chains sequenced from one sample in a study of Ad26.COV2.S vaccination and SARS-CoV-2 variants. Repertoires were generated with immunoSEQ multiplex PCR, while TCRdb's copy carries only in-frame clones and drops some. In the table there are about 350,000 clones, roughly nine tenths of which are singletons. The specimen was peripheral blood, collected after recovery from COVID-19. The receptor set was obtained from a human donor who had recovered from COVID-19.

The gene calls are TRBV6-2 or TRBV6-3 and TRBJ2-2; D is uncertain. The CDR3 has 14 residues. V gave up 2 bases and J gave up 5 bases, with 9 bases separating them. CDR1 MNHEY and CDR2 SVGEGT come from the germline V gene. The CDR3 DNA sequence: TGTGCCAGCAGTTACCCCGTGGTTACCGGGGAGCTGTTTTTT. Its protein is CASSYPVVTGELFF.

This CDR3 reads CASGLGLKNSPLHF. In DNA form, the CDR3 reads TGTGCTAGTGGTTTGGGCTTGAAAAATTCACCCCTCCACTTT. The rearrangement joins TRBV12-5 to TRBJ1-6, with unresolved D. Germline V gives CDR1 LGHNT, CDR2 FRNRAP. V gave up 1 base and J gave up 7 bases, with 8 bases separating them. The CDR3 totals 14 residues.